A single sample is the source of the 28 T cell receptor beta chains below, sequenced in a study of CD8+CD57+ T cells in acquired aplastic anemia. Patients included in sequencing had previously demonstrated CD8+CD57+ cell expansion by flow cytometry. CDR3 and TCR beta VDJ profiling relied on genomic DNA as the template. TCRdb reprocessed the reads via MiXCR and lists one record per CDR3 protein. The sample records 100,000 to 150,000 distinct CDR3 sequences, under 60% being singletons. The sample consisted of sorted CD4+, CD8+, or CD8+CD57+ T cells (not recorded which) from PBMCs. The receptors come from a human donor with aplastic anemia.

CDR3 in DNA: TGTGCCAGCAGCTTGCCCAATAATTCACCCCTCCACTTT. Its protein is CASSLPNNSPLHF. The chain links TRBV7-8 to TRBJ1-6, with D hard to call. V was clipped by 3 bases and J by 5 bases, with 5 bases between them. Looked up from germline, CDR1 is SGHVS and CDR2 is FQNEAQ. The CDR3 loop spans 13 amino acids. Combining the CDR3 with reference TRBV7-8 and TRBJ1-6 gives the whole variable domain GAGVSQSPRYKVAKRGQDVALRCDPISGHVSLFWYQQALGQGPEFLTYFQNEAQLDKSGLPSDRFFAERPEGSVSTLKIQRTQQEDSAVYLCASSLPNNSPLHFGNGTRLTVT.

The CDR3 is CATSEVGQGSYEQYF. The CDR3 DNA is TGTGCCACCAGCGAAGTGGGACAGGGGTCCTACGAGCAGTACTTC. The chain combines TRBV15 with TRBJ2-7; 10 bases match TRBD1. In germline, CDR1 is LNHNV, CDR2 YYDKDF (reference sequence). This CDR3 is 15 amino acids long. V was clipped by 5 bases and J by 1 base; unmatched bases: 5.

This chain links TRBV20-1 with TRBJ2-1; TRBD2 matches 7 bases. This CDR3 region has 14 residues. Germline loops: CDR1 DFQATT, CDR2 SNEGSKA (reference sequence). V shed 6 bases, J shed 4 bases, and the junction held 9 bases outside the gene matches. The CDR3 loop reads CSAPQGGVYNEQFF. DNA for the CDR3: TGCAGTGCCCCCCAGGGAGGGGTATACAATGAGCAGTTCTTC.

This clonotype has only a few counts. The chain recombines TRBV20-1 with TRBJ2-7; D is undetermined. V dropped 3 bases and J dropped 4 bases, with 13 bases sitting between them. Germline lookup yields CDR1 DFQATT and CDR2 SNEGSKA (reference sequence). The CDR3 totals 13 residues. The chain's CDR3 is CSARDDWAYEQYF. In nucleotides, the CDR3 is TGCAGTGCTAGGGACGACTGGGCGTACGAGCAGTACTTC.

The sample holds one count of this clonotype. The chain links TRBV7-8 to TRBJ1-1; the match to TRBD1 covers 7 bases. CDR3 length equals 15 residues. V shed 6 bases, J shed 5 bases, and the junction held 12 bases outside the gene matches. Germline lookup yields CDR1 SGHVS and CDR2 FQNEAQ. The CDR3 DNA reads as TGTGCCAGCAGTTTACCCAGACAGGGACGGACTGAAGCTTTCTTT. Its protein product is CASSLPRQGRTEAFF.

The chain recombines TRBV14 with TRBJ2-7; 7 bases line up with TRBD2. V shed 1 base and J 0 bases; nucleotides not matched to a gene: 24. Germline V lookup: CDR1 SGHDN, CDR2 FVKESK. This CDR3 has 22 amino acids. CDR3 DNA sequence: TGTGCCAGCAGCCAAGTGAGGTTTGCATGCGGGGGTGCACCTCCGTGCTCCTACGAGCAGTACTTC. Translation: CASSQVRFACGGAPPCSYEQYF.

V and J are TRBV6-4 and TRBJ2-5; 11 nucleotides match TRBD2. The CDR3 has 14 amino acids. Germline assignment: CDR1 MRHNA and CDR2 SNTAGT. Trimming took 5 bases from V and 4 from J; bases not matched to a gene: 3. The CDR3 nucleotides read TGTGCCAGCAGTCAGCTAGCGGGAGGAGAGACCCAGTACTTC. It codes for CASSQLAGGETQYF.

J is TRBJ1-1 and V is TRBV7-9; unclear D gene. Trimming cost V 2 bases and J 7 bases, with 8 bases left between them. The germline V gene has CDR1 SEHNR and CDR2 FQNEAQ (reference sequence). The CDR3 is 12 residues long. CDR3 sequence (DNA): TGTGCCAGCAGCTTAAGGGAGATTGAAGCTTTCTTT. Protein: CASSLREIEAFF.

This clonotype was detected many times. The J gene is TRBJ2-5, the V gene TRBV6-1, with TRBD2 as a possible D gene (5 bases). The V and J ends lost 1 base and 2 bases respectively, with 8 bases between them. Germline values: CDR1 MNHNS, CDR2 SASEGT. The CDR3 contains 14 residues. The CDR3 reads CASSEDIAQETQYF. Here the CDR3 DNA reads TGTGCCAGCAGTGAAGACATAGCGCAAGAGACCCAGTACTTC.

The gene calls are TRBV5-1 and TRBJ2-7; maybe TRBD1 (6 bases). Per the germline V gene, CDR1 is SGHRS and CDR2 is YFSETQ. The CDR3 consists of 14 residues. V was cut by 4 bases and J by 2 bases, with 13 bases left in between. The CDR3 here is CASSPTGTAYEQYF. DNA of the CDR3: TGCGCCAGCAGCCCCACAGGGACGGCCTACGAGCAGTACTTC.

This clonotype was found a few times. This chain joins TRBV20-1 and TRBJ1-2, with D possibly TRBD1 on 5 matching bases. CDR3 size: 12 residues. Germline values: CDR1 DFQATT, CDR2 SNEGSKA (reference sequence). Trimming shortened V by 1 base and J by 5 bases, and 8 bases separated the two germline ends. CDR3 sequence (DNA): TGCAGTGCTAGAGGGACACTTTATGGCTACACCTTC. It specifies CSARGTLYGYTF.

This chain connects TRBV4-3 to TRBJ2-2; TRBD1 aligns across 8 bases. The CDR3 extends over 15 amino acids. CDR1 LGHNA and CDR2 YSLEER come from the germline V gene. V gave up 6 bases and J gave up 3 bases; unmatched junction bases: 6. CDR3 sequence: CASSDDRGDTGELFF. CDR3 DNA: TGCGCCAGCAGTGATGACAGGGGAGACACCGGGGAGCTGTTTTTT.

The rearrangement uses TRBV12-3 or TRBV12-4 and TRBJ2-2; D is unclear. Trimming pared 2 bases from V and 6 bases from J, leaving 7 bases between. The CDR3 is 13 amino acids. The CDR3 here is CASSLRSAGELFF. The DNA for the CDR3 is TGTGCCAGCAGTTTACGCTCTGCCGGGGAGCTGTTTTTT.

In DNA form, the CDR3 reads TGTGCCAGCAGTGAAAGTCTATCGGGTGCTGGCTACACCTTC. Encoded protein: CASSESLSGAGYTF. The chain links TRBV25-1 to TRBJ1-2; D not resolved. The germline CDR1 and CDR2 sequences are MGHDK and SYGVNS. The CDR3 covers 14 residues. V was cut by 2 bases and J by 7 bases, with 14 bases left in between.

The chain recombines TRBV19 with TRBJ2-1; TRBD2 matches 8 bases. This CDR3 contains 12 residues. In germline, CDR1 is LNHDA, CDR2 SQIVND (reference sequence). The V segment lost 3 bases and the J segment 9 bases; nucleotides outside the gene matches: 1. Written as DNA, the CDR3 is TGTGCCAGTAGTATTGCGGGAGGTGAGCAGTTCTTC. Its translation is CASSIAGGEQFF.

The V call is TRBV2, the J call TRBJ1-2; no clear D gene. Trimming removed 6 bases from V and 5 bases from J, with 10 bases in between. In germline, CDR1 is SNHLY, CDR2 FYNNEI. The CDR3 loop spans 12 amino acids. The CDR3 bases are TGTGCCAGCAGCCCAGCGAATTATGGCTACACCTTC. Translated, it gives CASSPANYGYTF.

This clonotype was counted between two and nine times. This chain uses TRBV24-1 with TRBJ2-5; 7 bases are shared with TRBD1. The junction had 8 bases not matched to a gene; V was cut back by 3 bases and J by 5 bases. CDR3 length equals 15 residues. Per the germline V gene, CDR1 is KGHDR and CDR2 is SFDVKD. In nucleotides, the CDR3 is TGTGCCACCAGTGATCCGACAGGGTCGGGGGAGACCCAGTACTTC. Amino acids: CATSDPTGSGETQYF.

The chain links TRBV7-8 to TRBJ2-5; 10 bases match TRBD2. Germline CDR1 is SGHVS and CDR2 is FQNEAQ. The CDR3 runs to 15 residues. V gave up 7 bases and J gave up 0 bases; unmatched junction bases: 5. CDR3 protein: CASTLTSGHQETQYF. The CDR3 nucleotides read TGTGCCAGCACCCTGACTAGCGGGCACCAAGAGACCCAGTACTTC.

The chain links TRBV5-5 to TRBJ2-5; D is possibly TRBD1 (6 bases). CDR1 SGHKS and CDR2 YYEKEE come from the germline V gene (reference sequence). The V end lost 2 bases, the J end lost 1 base, and 6 bases lay between the germline ends. The CDR3 contains 13 residues. CDR3 sequence (DNA): TGTGCCAGCAGCTTCAGGGGCCAAGAGACCCAGTACTTC. It codes for CASSFRGQETQYF.

This rearrangement joins TRBV2 to TRBJ1-6, with D hard to call. Germline V gene sequence: CDR1 SNHLY, CDR2 FYNNEI. V gave up 4 bases and J gave up 10 bases, with 11 bases separating them. This CDR3 has 13 residues. In DNA, the CDR3 is TGTGCCAGCAGTGCCATGAGGGCCTCACCCCTCCACTTT. Amino acids: CASSAMRASPLHF. The entire variable domain, with the rest obtained from reference TRBV2 and TRBJ1-6, is as follows: EPEVTQTPSHQVTQMGQEVILRCVPISNHLYFYWYRQILGQKVEFLVSFYNNEISEKSEIFDDQFSVERPDGSNFTLKIRSTKLEDSAMYFCASSAMRASPLHFGNGTRLTVT.

This clonotype was detected once. The rearrangement uses TRBV15 and TRBJ2-3; D gene ambiguous. This CDR3 has 17 residues. Germline V gene lookup returns CDR1 LNHNV and CDR2 YYDKDF (reference sequence). With 1 base removed from V and 0 bases from J, the gap between germline ends came to 14 bases. The CDR3 loop reads CATSRGWVDTSTDTQYF. DNA for the CDR3: TGTGCCACCAGCAGAGGCTGGGTGGATACTAGCACAGATACGCAGTATTTT.

This clonotype occurred a few times. The chain carries TRBV6-1 and TRBJ1-5, with unresolved D. Trimming shortened V by 6 bases and J by 3 bases, and 15 bases separated the two germline ends. CDR3 length: 15 residues. The germline V gene encodes CDR1 MNHNS and CDR2 SASEGT. CDR3 amino acids: CASRKISKSNQPQHF. The CDR3 DNA follows: TGTGCCAGCAGGAAGATAAGCAAATCCAATCAGCCCCAGCATTTT.

This chain links TRBV7-2 with TRBJ2-3; D unresolved. V gave up 5 bases and J gave up 1 base, with 10 bases separating them. From germline, CDR1 is SGHTA and CDR2 FQGNSA. There are 14 residues in the CDR3. Written as DNA, the CDR3 is TGTGCCAGCAGCCAGACGTCCGGCACAGATACGCAGTATTTT. Protein sequence: CASSQTSGTDTQYF.

The chain uses TRBV19 and TRBJ1-5; the D gene is possibly TRBD1 (6 bases). CDR1 and CDR2 (germline): LNHDA, SQIVND (reference sequence). Trimming left V 0 bases short and J 3 bases short, with 12 bases between. The CDR3 is 16 amino acids. DNA for the CDR3: TGTGCCAGTAGTATAGACGCGACAGGCCTCAATCAGCCCCAGCATTTT. This codes for CASSIDATGLNQPQHF.

This clonotype has at least ten counts. The chain employs TRBV24-1 and TRBJ2-3; the D gene is possibly TRBD1 (6 bases). Trimming left V 2 bases short and J 0 bases short, with 8 bases between. Per the germline V gene, CDR1 is KGHDR and CDR2 is SFDVKD. This CDR3 spans 15 amino acids. The CDR3 spells CATSDWTDSTDTQYF. CDR3 nucleotides: TGTGCCACCAGTGATTGGACAGACAGCACAGATACGCAGTATTTT.

The chain recombines TRBV19 with TRBJ1-1; D is uncertain. Per the germline V gene, CDR1 is LNHDA and CDR2 is SQIVND (reference sequence). V gave up 9 bases and J gave up 7 bases, with 15 bases separating them. The CDR3 is 12 amino acids. CDR3 in DNA: TGTGCCAGCATAGTGGGCCCAAGTGAAGCTTTCTTT. Protein sequence: CASIVGPSEAFF.

This sequence joins TRBV7-9 and TRBJ1-4; D remains ambiguous. Trimming stripped 4 bases from V and 8 bases from J, with 14 bases between. From germline, CDR1 is SEHNR and CDR2 FQNEAQ (reference sequence). This CDR3 comprises 14 residues. CDR3 in DNA: TGTGCCAGCAGCTCCCGAACGGAGGGCGAAAAACTGTTTTTT. Amino acids: CASSSRTEGEKLFF.

Concerning this clonotype: Sequence at one end of the junction differs from germline and may be a read error. The chain combines TRBV15 with TRBJ1-1; no definite D call. This CDR3 is built from 12 residues. The germline V gene has CDR1 LNHNV and CDR2 YYDKDF (reference sequence). CDR3 protein: CVTSSLNTEAFF. The CDR3 nucleotides read TGTGTCACCAGCAGTCTGAACACTGAAGCTTTCTTT.